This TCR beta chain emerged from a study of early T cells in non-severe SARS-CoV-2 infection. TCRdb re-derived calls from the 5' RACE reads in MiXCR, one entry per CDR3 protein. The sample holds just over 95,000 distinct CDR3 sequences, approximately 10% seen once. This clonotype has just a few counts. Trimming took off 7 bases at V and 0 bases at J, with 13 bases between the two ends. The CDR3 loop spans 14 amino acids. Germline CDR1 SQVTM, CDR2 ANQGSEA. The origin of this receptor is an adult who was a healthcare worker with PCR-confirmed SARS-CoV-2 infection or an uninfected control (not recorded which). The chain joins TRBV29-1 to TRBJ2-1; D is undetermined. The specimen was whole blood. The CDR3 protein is CSASHGYSYNEQFF. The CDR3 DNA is TGCAGCGCCAGCCATGGGTACTCCTACAATGAGCAGTTCTTC.